Described below is a single TCR beta chain sequence and its context. This sample is part of a study of response to subunit inactivated influenza vaccine. From the RT-PCR reads, TCRdb called clonotypes with MiXCR, one entry per CDR3 protein. The sample has over 800,000 distinct CDR3 sequences, around 21% seen once. V shed 0 bases and J 9 bases; nucleotides not matched to a gene: 14. From germline, CDR1 is SEHNR and CDR2 FQNEAQ (reference sequence). The CDR3 covers 17 residues. The clonotype comes from a man over 45 who received an inactivated influenza vaccine. The source was PBMCs from blood, collected roughly 5 days after vaccination. The rearrangement uses TRBV7-9 and TRBJ2-1, with 7 positions matching TRBD2. CDR3 sequence: CASSLAPLRGSHAEQFF. The CDR3 DNA reads TGTGCCAGCAGCTTAGCCCCACTACGCGGGAGCCATGCTGAGCAGTTCTTC.